Presented here are 28 T cell receptor beta chains from one specimen sequenced in a study of blood T cell repertoires in COVID-19 (dated by TCRdb to the early 2020s). Receptor amplification or capture employed the immunoSEQ multiplex PCR assay. TCRdb holds this immuneACCESS table with in-frame rearrangements only. Some clones are missing; in checked studies, unresolved V genes explain under half, and the rest has no known cause. A total of 70,000 to 95,000 clones appear in this sample, approximately 78% of them only once. The ten most abundant clones make up around an eighth of the sample. Sequenced: peripheral blood. Receptors were obtained from a human donor in a cohort sampled during active COVID-19.

The chain joins TRBV10-3 to TRBJ1-3, with 7 bases lining up with TRBD1. CDR3 length: 16 residues. Germline V gene lookup returns CDR1 ENHRY and CDR2 SYGVKD. Trimming cost V 0 bases and J 0 bases; bases outside gene matches: 2. The CDR3 reads CAISESGTVSGNTIYF. CDR3 bases: TGTGCCATCAGTGAGTCAGGGACAGTCTCTGGAAACACCATATATTTT.

The chain carries TRBV6-6 and TRBJ1-1; D is undetermined. This CDR3 is 14 amino acids long. Germline-derived CDR1 and CDR2 are MNHNY and SVGAGI (reference sequence). Trimming removed 6 bases from V and 0 bases from J, with 11 bases in between. CDR3 DNA sequence: TGTGCCAGCAGGGACTTGGTATTGAACACTGAAGCTTTCTTT. Protein: CASRDLVLNTEAFF.

The V call is TRBV7-2, the J call TRBJ2-3; TRBD2 agrees at 8 bases. V lost 1 base to trimming and J lost 9 bases; unmatched junction nucleotides: 6. There are 14 residues in the CDR3. Germline V gene sequence: CDR1 SGHTA, CDR2 FQGNSA. The DNA for the CDR3 is TGTGCCAGCAGCTTAGGGACGGGGGGGGAGACGCAGTATTTT. Translating it yields CASSLGTGGETQYF.

This chain uses TRBV4-2 with TRBJ2-3; D uncertain. V lost 1 base and J 0 bases, leaving 8 bases between the germline ends. Looked up from germline, CDR1 is LGHNA and CDR2 is YNFKEQ. This CDR3 region has 15 residues. Written as DNA, the CDR3 is TGTGCCAGCAGCCAAGGGTTCGGTAGCACAGATACGCAGTATTTT. Its protein is CASSQGFGSTDTQYF.

The chain uses TRBV27 and TRBJ1-2, with D possibly matching TRBD1 (5 bases). Trimming stripped 5 bases from V and 8 bases from J, with 15 bases between. CDR3 length: 13 residues. Germline CDR1 reads MNHEY; CDR2 reads SMNVEV (reference sequence). The CDR3 sequence: CASSRLGGYGYTF. The CDR3 bases are TGTGCCAGCAGTCGGTTGGGGGGATACGGCTACACCTTC.

This clone was recorded once. The chain uses TRBV19 and TRBJ1-6, with TRBD1 identical over 9 bases. The CDR3 has 15 amino acids. With 7 bases clipped from V and 6 bases from J, the junction kept 7 bases outside the gene matches. CDR1 and CDR2 (germline): LNHDA, SQIVND (reference sequence). CDR3 nucleotide sequence: TGTGCCAGTACCCTACAGGGGGCTCGTAATTCACCCCTCCACTTT. It specifies CASTLQGARNSPLHF.

V and J are TRBV12-3 or TRBV12-4 and TRBJ1-1; D is uncertain. V lost 8 bases and J lost 5, with 15 bases in between. This CDR3 comprises 13 residues. The DNA for the CDR3 is TGTGCCAGCGGAACGGCGGGGTTTACTGAAGCTTTCTTT. This translates into CASGTAGFTEAFF.

This chain connects TRBV6-1 to TRBJ1-1, with 7 bases matching TRBD1. The CDR3 is 17 amino acids. V trimming: 3 bases; J trimming: 0 bases; junction bases outside the gene matches: 10. The germline gives CDR1 MNHNS, CDR2 SASEGT. CDR3 sequence: CASSETGTALMNTEAFF. The CDR3 DNA reads TGTGCCAGCAGTGAGACAGGGACAGCCCTAATGAACACTGAAGCTTTCTTT.

The chain links TRBV2 to TRBJ2-5; D may be TRBD1 (6 bases). The CDR3 spans 13 residues. Looked up from germline, CDR1 is SNHLY and CDR2 is FYNNEI. Trimming stripped 6 bases from V and 9 bases from J, with 17 bases between. CDR3 sequence (DNA): TGTGCCAGCAGCGCAGTTCTAGGGGGAGCCCAGTACTTC. Amino acids: CASSAVLGGAQYF. Complete variable domain (other parts from reference TRBV2 and TRBJ2-5): EPEVTQTPSHQVTQMGQEVILRCVPISNHLYFYWYRQILGQKVEFLVSFYNNEISEKSEIFDDQFSVERPDGSNFTLKIRSTKLEDSAMYFCASSAVLGGAQYFGPGTRLLVL.

The chain combines TRBV7-6 with TRBJ2-5; TRBD2 aligns across 11 bases. The length of the CDR3 is 16 residues. The junction had 12 bases not matched to a gene; V was cut back by 3 bases and J by 9 bases. The germline CDR1 and CDR2 sequences are SGHVS and FNYEAQ. In DNA, the CDR3 is TGTGCCAGCAGCTTTACAACTAGCGGGGGCGCGGGGGCCCAGTACTTC. This translates into CASSFTTSGGAGAQYF.

V is TRBV6-6 and J is TRBJ2-2; perhaps TRBD2 as D (5 bases). Germline lookup yields CDR1 MNHNY and CDR2 SVGAGI (reference sequence). V was clipped by 7 bases and J by 1 base, with 10 bases between them. The CDR3 totals 14 residues. The CDR3: CASITGVNTGELFF. CDR3 in DNA: TGTGCCAGCATAACCGGGGTGAACACCGGGGAGCTGTTTTTT.

V gene TRBV4-2 combines with J gene TRBJ2-5; TRBD2 might be the D (7 bases). V shed 3 bases and J shed 1 base, with 18 bases lying between them. Per the germline V gene, CDR1 is LGHNA and CDR2 is YNFKEQ. The CDR3 is made up of 17 amino acids. CDR3: CASSQVGRRGAQETQYF. The CDR3 DNA follows: TGTGCCAGCAGCCAGGTTGGGAGACGGGGGGCCCAAGAGACCCAGTACTTC.

The chain couples TRBV7-8 to TRBJ2-5; the match to TRBD1 covers 7 bases. V shed 5 bases, J shed 1 base, and the junction held 7 bases outside the gene matches. This CDR3 is built from 15 residues. Germline V CDR1 and CDR2: SGHVS, FQNEAQ. The CDR3 reads CASSLSPGGQETQYF. CDR3 nucleotides: TGTGCCAGCAGCCTAAGCCCAGGGGGCCAAGAGACCCAGTACTTC.

This rearrangement joins TRBV15 to TRBJ2-2; 7 bases are shared with TRBD1. Germline values: CDR1 LNHNV, CDR2 YYDKDF (reference sequence). V shed 1 base, J shed 6 bases, and the junction held 8 bases outside the gene matches. The CDR3 consists of 16 residues. Here the CDR3 reads CATSRARDRAPGELFF. CDR3 nucleotide sequence: TGTGCCACCAGCAGAGCAAGAGACAGGGCCCCCGGGGAGCTGTTTTTT.

The V gene is TRBV18, the J gene TRBJ1-5, with 10 positions matching TRBD1. The CDR3 covers 16 residues. V trimming: 6 bases; J trimming: 7 bases; junction bases outside the gene matches: 12. Looked up from germline, CDR1 is KGHSH and CDR2 is LQKENI. CDR3 nucleotides: TGTGCCAGCTCTCCGCCCGGGACAGGGGTGGGACAGCCCCAGCATTTT. This encodes CASSPPGTGVGQPQHF.

This chain links TRBV6-1 with TRBJ2-3; possibly TRBD2 for D (6 bases). CDR1 and CDR2 from the germline V gene are MNHNS and SASEGT. The CDR3 consists of 13 residues. V was clipped by 7 bases and J by 1 base, with 9 bases between them. This chain's CDR3 is CASNRERTDTQYF. The CDR3 DNA follows: TGTGCCAGCAACCGGGAGCGCACAGATACGCAGTATTTT.

On this clone itself: This clone may be a read error of a much larger clone one base away. The sample contains more than one DNA sequence encoding this CDR3. This chain links TRBV5-8 with TRBJ1-2; 8 nucleotides agree with TRBD1. The junction had 0 bases not matched to a gene; V was cut back by 0 bases and J by 5 bases. Germline V gene data show CDR1 as SGHTS and CDR2 as YDEGEE. The CDR3 extends over 13 amino acids. CDR3 protein: CASSLDRGYGYTF. In DNA, the CDR3 is TGTGCCAGCAGCTTGGACAGGGGGTATGGCTACACCTTC.

There are many counts of this clone. The V call is TRBV3-1 (or the pseudogene TRBV3-2), the J call TRBJ2-3; D is perhaps TRBD1 (6 bases). Trimming took 4 bases from V and 4 from J, leaving 15 bases between them. Germline V gives CDR1 LGHDT, CDR2 YNNKEL (reference sequence). This CDR3 has 15 amino acids. The CDR3 bases are TGTGCCAGCAGCCTGGTGGGGGCCCGCGCAGATACGCAGTATTTT. This codes for CASSLVGARADTQYF.

In DNA, the CDR3 is TGTGCCAGCAGCCGAGACAGTGTGAATCAGCCCCAGCATTTT. Residues: CASSRDSVNQPQHF. This chain connects TRBV7-9 to TRBJ1-5; D might be TRBD1 (5 bases). This CDR3 has 14 residues. The germline V and J ends were trimmed by 5 bases and 4 bases, with 12 bases remaining between them. Germline assignment: CDR1 SEHNR and CDR2 FQNEAQ (reference sequence).

The chain recombines TRBV5-4 with TRBJ2-2; no reliable D call. The CDR3 covers 16 residues. V shed 1 base and J shed 0 bases, with 10 bases lying between them. CDR1 is SGHNT and CDR2 is YYREEE in the germline V gene (reference sequence). The chain's CDR3 is CASSLPPSANTGELFF. DNA of the CDR3: TGTGCCAGCAGCTTGCCCCCCAGCGCGAACACCGGGGAGCTGTTTTTT.

V gene TRBV18 combines with J gene TRBJ2-3, with a weak D call TRBD1 (6 bases). V lost 6 bases and J 0 bases, leaving 16 bases between the germline ends. This CDR3 has 16 residues. Germline values: CDR1 KGHSH, CDR2 LQKENI. Here the CDR3 DNA reads TGTGCCAGCTCTCCCGGGACACCAGGAAGCACAGATACGCAGTATTTT. This gives the protein CASSPGTPGSTDTQYF.

The CDR3 coding sequence is TGTGCCAGCAGTTCCTTACCTACAGGGGGCGATCAGCCCCAGCATTTT. Protein: CASSSLPTGGDQPQHF. The V gene is TRBV28, the J gene TRBJ1-5; 9 bases map to TRBD1. CDR1 MDHEN and CDR2 SYDVKM come from the germline V gene. Germline trimming cut 4 bases from V and 5 bases from J; bases unmatched to any gene: 9. The CDR3 consists of 16 residues. Variable domain in full (rest from reference TRBV28 and TRBJ1-5): DVKVTQSSRYLVKRTGEKVFLECVQDMDHENMFWYRQDPGLGLRLIYFSYDVKMKEKGDIPEGYSVSREKKERFSLILESASTNQTSMYLCASSSLPTGGDQPQHFGDGTRLSIL.

The chain carries TRBV18 and TRBJ2-5, with 7 bases lining up with TRBD1. Germline V CDR1 and CDR2: KGHSH, LQKENI. The CDR3 extends over 15 amino acids. V shed 6 bases and J 5 bases; nucleotides not matched to a gene: 12. CDR3 sequence (DNA): TGTGCCAGCTCCTTGAACCAGGGGGAGTTGGAGACCCAGTACTTC. It encodes CASSLNQGELETQYF.

This chain connects TRBV2 to TRBJ1-1; D may be TRBD1 (6 bases). Germline lookup yields CDR1 SNHLY and CDR2 FYNNEI. V was shortened by 5 bases and J by 7 bases, with 14 bases between the two germline ends. The CDR3 runs 13 residues. The CDR3 spells CASSYTGSGEAFF. The CDR3 DNA reads TGTGCCAGCAGTTACACAGGGTCCGGTGAAGCTTTCTTT.

The chain couples TRBV7-6 to TRBJ2-3; 10 bases fit TRBD2. V shed 1 base and J 5 bases; nucleotides not matched to a gene: 6. Germline-derived CDR1 and CDR2 are SGHVS and FNYEAQ. This CDR3 comprises 16 residues. For the CDR3, the DNA is TGTGCCAGCAGCTTAGGACTAGCGGGCGGGGGAGATACGCAGTATTTT. This translates into CASSLGLAGGGDTQYF. Combining the CDR3 with reference TRBV7-6 and TRBJ2-3 gives the whole variable domain GAGVSQSPRYKVTKRGQDVALRCDPISGHVSLYWYRQALGQGPEFLTYFNYEAQQDKSGLPNDRFSAERPEGSISTLTIQRTEQRDSAMYRCASSLGLAGGGDTQYFGPGTRLTVL.

The sample holds one count of this clone. The chain links TRBV15 to TRBJ2-7, with D possibly being TRBD2 (5 bases). Germline lookup yields CDR1 LNHNV and CDR2 YYDKDF (reference sequence). V lost 1 base and J lost 3, with 10 bases in between. The CDR3 is 14 amino acids. The DNA of the CDR3 is TGTGCCACCAGCAGAGGTTACGGGATCTACGAGCAGTACTTC. Amino acid sequence: CATSRGYGIYEQYF. The full variable domain, completed using reference TRBV15 and TRBJ2-7, is DAMVIQNPRYQVTQFGKPVTLSCSQTLNHNVMYWYQQKSSQAPKLLFHYYDKDFNNEADTPDNFQSRRPNTSFCFLDIRSPGLGDTAMYLCATSRGYGIYEQYFGPGTRLTVT.

The CDR3 DNA follows: TGTGCCTGGAGTTCAACGACAGGGACGGGTCAGCCCCAGCATTTT. Translation: CAWSSTTGTGQPQHF. The chain carries TRBV30 and TRBJ1-5, with TRBD1 matching 7 bases. J was trimmed by 6 bases and V by 2 bases; bases with no gene match: 10. Germline CDR1 GTSNPN, CDR2 SVGIG (reference sequence). The CDR3 is 15 residues long.

The table lists this clone with a count of one. The rearrangement joins TRBV19 to TRBJ1-2; D gene ambiguous. The CDR3 extends over 13 amino acids. V shed 8 bases and J shed 0 bases, with 10 bases lying between them. Germline CDR1 reads LNHDA; CDR2 reads SQIVND (reference sequence). The CDR3 region has the DNA TGTGCCAGTGAACCGGGAGCTAACTATGGCTACACCTTC. Encoded protein: CASEPGANYGYTF.